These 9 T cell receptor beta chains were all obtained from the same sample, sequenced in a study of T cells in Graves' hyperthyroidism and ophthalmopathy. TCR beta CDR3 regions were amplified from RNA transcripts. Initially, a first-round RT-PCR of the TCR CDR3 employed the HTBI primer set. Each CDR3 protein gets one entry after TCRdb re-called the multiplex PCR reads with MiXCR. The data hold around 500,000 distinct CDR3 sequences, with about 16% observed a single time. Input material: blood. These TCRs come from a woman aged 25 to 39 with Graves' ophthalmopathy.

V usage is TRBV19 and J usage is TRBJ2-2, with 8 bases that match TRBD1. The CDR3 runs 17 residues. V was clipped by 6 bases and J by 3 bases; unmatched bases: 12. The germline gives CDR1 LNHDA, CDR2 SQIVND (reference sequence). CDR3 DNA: TGTGCCAGTAGCACACATTCCGGGACAGGAGACACCGGGGAGCTGTTTTTT. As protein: CASSTHSGTGDTGELFF. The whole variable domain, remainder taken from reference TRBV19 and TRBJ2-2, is DGGITQSPKYLFRKEGQNVTLSCEQNLNHDAMYWYRQDPGQGLRLIYYSQIVNDFQKGDIAEGYSVSREKKESFPLTVTSAQKNPTAFYLCASSTHSGTGDTGELFFGEGSRLTVL.

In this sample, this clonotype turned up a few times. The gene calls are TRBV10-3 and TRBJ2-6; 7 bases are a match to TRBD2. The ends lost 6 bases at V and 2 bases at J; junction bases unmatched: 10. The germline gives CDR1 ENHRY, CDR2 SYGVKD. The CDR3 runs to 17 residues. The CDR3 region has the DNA TGTGCCATCAGGCCGGACCGGGGGGTGACTGGGGCCAACGTCCTGACTTTC. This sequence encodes CAIRPDRGVTGANVLTF.

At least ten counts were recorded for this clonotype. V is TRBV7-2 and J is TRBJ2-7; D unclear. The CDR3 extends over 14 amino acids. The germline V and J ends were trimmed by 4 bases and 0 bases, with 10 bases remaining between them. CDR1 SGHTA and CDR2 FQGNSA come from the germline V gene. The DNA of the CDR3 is TGTGCCAGCAGCTACCATCGAGGCTCCTACGAGCAGTACTTC. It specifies CASSYHRGSYEQYF.

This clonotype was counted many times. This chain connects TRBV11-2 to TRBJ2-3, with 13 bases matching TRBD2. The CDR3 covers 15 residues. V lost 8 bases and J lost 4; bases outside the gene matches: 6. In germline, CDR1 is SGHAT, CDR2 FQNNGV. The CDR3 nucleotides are TGTGCCAGCGGCCTACTAGCGGGAGGGTCAGATACGCAGTATTTT. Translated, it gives CASGLLAGGSDTQYF.

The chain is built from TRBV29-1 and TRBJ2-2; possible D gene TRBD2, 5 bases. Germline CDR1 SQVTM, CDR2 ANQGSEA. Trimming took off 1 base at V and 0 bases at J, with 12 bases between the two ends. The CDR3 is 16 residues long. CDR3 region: CSVEVPRDANTGELFF. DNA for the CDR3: TGCAGCGTTGAAGTCCCTCGGGATGCGAACACCGGGGAGCTGTTTTTT.

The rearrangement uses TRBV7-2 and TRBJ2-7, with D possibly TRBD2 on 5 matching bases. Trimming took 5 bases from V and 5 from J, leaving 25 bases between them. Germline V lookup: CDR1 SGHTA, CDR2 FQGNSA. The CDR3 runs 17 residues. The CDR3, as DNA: TGTGCCAGCAGCCAGCCCTCTGGGGAGCGTCATCGGAACGAGCAGTACTTC. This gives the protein CASSQPSGERHRNEQYF.

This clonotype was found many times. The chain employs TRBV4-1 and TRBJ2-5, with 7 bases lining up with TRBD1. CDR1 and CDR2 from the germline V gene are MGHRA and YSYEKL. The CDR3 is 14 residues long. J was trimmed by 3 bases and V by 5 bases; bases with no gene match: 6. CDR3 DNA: TGCGCCAGCAGCGAGACAGGGAAGAAAGAGACCCAGTACTTC. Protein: CASSETGKKETQYF.

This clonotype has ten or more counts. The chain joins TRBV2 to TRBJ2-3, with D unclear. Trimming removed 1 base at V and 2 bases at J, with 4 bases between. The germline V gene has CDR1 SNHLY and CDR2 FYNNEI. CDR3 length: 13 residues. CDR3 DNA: TGTGCCAGCAGTGAAGGCGTCACAGATACGCAGTATTTT. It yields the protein CASSEGVTDTQYF.

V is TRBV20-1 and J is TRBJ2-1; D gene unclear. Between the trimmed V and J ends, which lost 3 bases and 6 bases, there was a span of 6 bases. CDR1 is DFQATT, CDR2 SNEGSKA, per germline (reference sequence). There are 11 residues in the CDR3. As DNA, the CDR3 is TGCAGTGCTAGGGCTAGCAATGAGCAGTTCTTC. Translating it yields CSARASNEQFF.